Below, 25 T cell receptor beta chains from the same sample are listed, as sequenced in a study of cytomegalovirus exposure and HLA in healthy donors. Primers: 60 Vbeta forward and 13 Jbeta reverse. The protocol was immunoSEQ multiplex PCR, while the TCRdb copy is restricted to in-frame clones and leaves out a portion. In the table there are approximately 180,000 clones, more than 85% of which are singletons. The sequencing sample was made of PBMCs. These TCRs come from a woman aged 18 to 35 in good health and CMV-seronegative.

CDR3 sequence: CASSWTSGETSMDTQYF. In DNA, the CDR3 is TGTGCCAGCAGTTGGACTAGCGGGGAGACGTCAATGGATACGCAGTATTTT. The chain joins TRBV28 to TRBJ2-3; the match to TRBD2 covers 12 bases. Germline V gene sequence: CDR1 MDHEN, CDR2 SYDVKM. The V segment lost 4 bases and the J segment 6 bases; nucleotides outside the gene matches: 11. The CDR3 spans 17 residues.

The V gene is TRBV7-2, the J gene TRBJ1-2, with 10 bases that match TRBD1. J was trimmed by 3 bases and V by 5 bases; bases with no gene match: 6. From germline, CDR1 is SGHTA and CDR2 FQGNSA. The CDR3 extends over 15 amino acids. CDR3 coding DNA: TGTGCCAGCAGCGCCACCGGGACAGGGGACTATGGCTACACCTTC. It specifies CASSATGTGDYGYTF. Full variable domain (missing parts from reference TRBV7-2 and TRBJ1-2): GAGVSQSPSNKVTEKGKDVELRCDPISGHTALYWYRQSLGQGLEFLIYFQGNSAPDKSGLPSDRFSAERTGGSVSTLTIQRTQQEDSAVYLCASSATGTGDYGYTFGSGTRLTVV.

The CDR3 reads CASSHGQGNTGELFF. CDR3 coding DNA: TGCGCCAGCAGCCATGGACAGGGGAACACCGGGGAGCTGTTTTTT. The chain links TRBV4-3 to TRBJ2-2; 8 positions match TRBD1. After removal of 3 bases from V and 1 base from J, the junction contained 1 base not matched to a gene. CDR1 and CDR2 (germline): LGHNA, YSLEER. The CDR3 length is 15 residues.

The chain joins TRBV4-1 to TRBJ1-3, with a tentative D call TRBD1 (5 bases). In germline, CDR1 is MGHRA, CDR2 YSYEKL. The length of the CDR3 is 21 residues. The ends were cut back, 1 base at V and 0 bases at J, with 25 bases in the middle. CDR3 amino acids: CASSQAGFGQIIVYSGNTIYF. CDR3 in DNA: TGCGCCAGCAGCCAAGCAGGGTTCGGGCAGATAATCGTTTACTCTGGAAACACCATATATTTT.

This chain links TRBV5-1 with TRBJ2-3, with TRBD2 matching 12 bases. CDR1 is SGHRS and CDR2 is YFSETQ in the germline V gene. The V and J ends lost 0 bases and 4 bases, in that order; junction bases with no gene match: 6. The CDR3 sequence is 17 residues long. CDR3 sequence reads: CASSLALAGGLPDTQYF. As DNA, the CDR3 is TGCGCCAGCAGCTTGGCACTAGCGGGGGGTCTGCCAGATACGCAGTATTTT.

This clone was seen a single time. The V and J genes are TRBV7-8 and TRBJ2-3; TRBD2 is a possible D gene (6 bases). The CDR3 is 16 residues long. With 1 base removed from V and 0 bases from J, the gap between germline ends came to 11 bases. The germline gives CDR1 SGHVS, CDR2 FQNEAQ. In DNA, the CDR3 is TGTGCCAGCAGCTTAGAAGGCGGGACTAGCACAGATACGCAGTATTTT. It yields the protein CASSLEGGTSTDTQYF.

The CDR3 DNA sequence: TGTGCCAGCAGCCCGATGACTAGCGGGGAACAAGAGACCCAGTACTTC. Its protein is CASSPMTSGEQETQYF. The chain carries TRBV7-9 and TRBJ2-5, with 11 bases lining up with TRBD2. The CDR3 has 16 amino acids. With V trimmed by 5 bases and J by 2 bases, 7 bases remained unmatched. The germline CDR1 and CDR2 sequences are SEHNR and FQNEAQ (reference sequence).

The V call is TRBV4-1, the J call TRBJ2-7, with TRBD1 as a possible D gene (6 bases). Deletions cut 1 base from V and 5 bases from J, with 12 bases between. The CDR3 is 14 amino acids. The germline V gene encodes CDR1 MGHRA and CDR2 YSYEKL. The CDR3 nucleotides read TGCGCCAGCAGCCAAGGCCTACAGGGTGACGAGCAGTACTTC. It codes for CASSQGLQGDEQYF.

This clone was recorded once. The chain recombines TRBV29-1 with TRBJ2-7, with a tentative D call TRBD1 (5 bases). Germline V gene lookup returns CDR1 SQVTM and CDR2 ANQGSEA. The CDR3 length is 13 residues. V was shortened by 4 bases and J by 3 bases, with 13 bases between the two germline ends. The CDR3 nucleotides read TGCAGCGTTGCCGGACACGATTTCTACGAGCAGTACTTC. Its translation: CSVAGHDFYEQYF.

This clone is a singleton in its sample. The gene calls are TRBV5-4 and TRBJ2-5, with D possibly matching TRBD1 (6 bases). Germline assignment: CDR1 SGHNT and CDR2 YYREEE (reference sequence). The V and J ends lost 1 base and 4 bases respectively, with 8 bases between them. The CDR3 length is 13 residues. The CDR3 loop is CASSLNRAETQYF. CDR3 coding DNA: TGTGCCAGCAGCTTGAACAGGGCAGAGACCCAGTACTTC.

The V gene is TRBV28, the J gene TRBJ2-7; 9 bases fit TRBD1. CDR1 and CDR2 from the germline V gene are MDHEN and SYDVKM. The V gene end was trimmed by 5 bases and the J gene end by 2 bases; junction bases not matched to a gene: 7. The CDR3 spans 15 residues. CDR3 coding DNA: TGTGCCAGCAGTCCGGGGACAGGGAACCCCTACGAGCAGTACTTC. Amino acids: CASSPGTGNPYEQYF.

This rearrangement joins TRBV5-1 to TRBJ2-7, with D tentatively TRBD1 (6 bases). Between the trimmed V and J ends, which lost 5 bases and 2 bases, there was a span of 14 bases. The CDR3 is 14 amino acids. Germline V lookup: CDR1 SGHRS, CDR2 YFSETQ. The CDR3 bases are TGCGCCAGCAGTGTCTCGGACAGACCCTACGAGCAGTACTTC. Its protein is CASSVSDRPYEQYF.

This clone was seen once. The chain is built from TRBV6-1 and TRBJ2-7; 11 bases match TRBD2. Germline loops: CDR1 MNHNS, CDR2 SASEGT. CDR3 length equals 15 residues. V lost 6 bases, J lost 3 bases, and 7 bases stayed unmatched. DNA for the CDR3: TGTGCCAGCAGCGATCCGGGACTAGCGGTCTACGAGCAGTACTTC. The encoded protein is CASSDPGLAVYEQYF.

The chain links TRBV5-6 to TRBJ1-6, with TRBD1 as a possible D gene (5 bases). The CDR3 has 15 amino acids. Germline CDR1 is SGHDT and CDR2 is YYEEEE. V lost 4 bases and J 7 bases, leaving 15 bases between the germline ends. The CDR3 protein is CASSLRGRGNSPLHF. CDR3 sequence (DNA): TGTGCCAGCAGCCTGCGGGGGAGAGGGAATTCACCCCTCCACTTT.

Remarks on this clone: The junction and the germline gene differ at one end; a read error may be behind it. This chain connects TRBV2 to TRBJ2-5, with 8 bases matching TRBD2. Germline lookup yields CDR1 SNHLY and CDR2 FYNNEI. CDR3 length: 17 residues. This CDR3 is CVSLGPRGVFAEETQYF. The CDR3 coding sequence is TGTGTCAGCCTGGGGCCGCGGGGGGTGTTCGCGGAGGAGACCCAGTACTTC.

This chain links TRBV5-4 with TRBJ2-7; 8 positions agree with TRBD2. This CDR3 is built from 14 residues. Germline V gene data show CDR1 as SGHNT and CDR2 as YYREEE (reference sequence). V shed 3 bases and J 6 bases; nucleotides not matched to a gene: 8. The CDR3 DNA sequence: TGTGCCAGCAGCTGGAGTCGCGGGGGGACCGAGCAGTACTTC. Encoded protein: CASSWSRGGTEQYF.

This chain uses TRBV5-4 with TRBJ2-5, with TRBD2 identical over 9 bases. The closer fit of TRBJ2-7 to the DNA end suggests the J call may be wrong. Germline assignment: CDR1 SGHNT and CDR2 YYREEE (reference sequence). The CDR3 covers 15 residues. The CDR3 sequence: CASSSGRLADYEQYF. For the CDR3, the DNA is TGTGCCAGCAGCTCGGGGCGACTAGCGGATTACGAGCAGTACTTC.

This sequence joins TRBV5-4 and TRBJ2-3, with D hard to call. CDR1 is SGHNT and CDR2 is YYREEE in the germline V gene (reference sequence). V dropped 0 bases and J dropped 0 bases, with 8 bases sitting between them. The CDR3 totals 15 residues. CDR3 in DNA: TGTGCCAGCAGCTTGGGGCTCGCCAGCACAGATACGCAGTATTTT. The encoded protein is CASSLGLASTDTQYF.

The chain is built from TRBV11-2 and TRBJ1-6; 9 nucleotides line up with TRBD1. The length of the CDR3 is 14 residues. V lost 3 bases, J lost 9 bases, and 3 bases stayed unmatched. Germline V gives CDR1 SGHAT, CDR2 FQNNGV. The CDR3 region is CASSFGQGSSPLHF. CDR3 DNA: TGTGCCAGCAGCTTTGGACAGGGGAGTTCACCCCTCCACTTT.

The genes are TRBV5-6 and TRBJ2-5, with 9 bases fitting TRBD1. Germline V gene data show CDR1 as SGHDT and CDR2 as YYEEEE. The CDR3 covers 16 residues. The V segment lost 4 bases and the J segment 5 bases; nucleotides outside the gene matches: 12. For the CDR3, the DNA is TGTGCCAGCAGCCATCTTAGGGGACAGGGTCGGGAGACCCAGTACTTC. Amino acid sequence: CASSHLRGQGRETQYF.

This chain joins TRBV5-6 and TRBJ1-2; 7 nucleotides align to TRBD1. Unmatched junction bases numbered 0, after V lost 0 bases and J lost 1 base. Germline-derived CDR1 and CDR2 are SGHDT and YYEEEE. The CDR3 is 14 residues long. The CDR3 nucleotides read TGTGCCAGCAGCTTGGGACAGGGTAACTATGGCTACACCTTC. The encoded protein is CASSLGQGNYGYTF.

The chain joins TRBV29-1 to TRBJ2-5; D call uncertain. V was shortened by 1 base and J by 6 bases, with 12 bases between the two germline ends. This CDR3 contains 13 residues. The germline V gene has CDR1 SQVTM and CDR2 ANQGSEA. The CDR3 reads CSVEVDPRKTQYF. CDR3 DNA sequence: TGCAGCGTTGAAGTCGATCCGCGGAAGACCCAGTACTTC.

The rearrangement joins TRBV4-1 to TRBJ2-1; TRBD2 aligns across 8 bases. Germline V gives CDR1 MGHRA, CDR2 YSYEKL. CDR3 length: 15 amino acids. The junction had 8 bases not matched to a gene; V was cut back by 3 bases and J by 7 bases. The CDR3, as DNA: TGCGCCAGCAGCCAGGAACAGGGCGGGAGGAATGAGCAGTTCTTC. Its translation is CASSQEQGGRNEQFF.

V gene TRBV11-2 combines with J gene TRBJ2-1; possible D gene TRBD2, 5 bases. Per the germline V gene, CDR1 is SGHAT and CDR2 is FQNNGV. This CDR3 comprises 14 residues. The V end was cut by 0 bases, the J end by 10 bases, with 13 bases between. CDR3 loop: CASSLDHSREEQFF. The DNA of the CDR3 is TGTGCCAGCAGCTTAGATCATAGCCGGGAAGAGCAGTTCTTC.

In regard to this clone: At one of its ends the junction is not consistent with the germline gene, which may arise from a read error. This sequence joins TRBV5-1 and TRBJ2-7; TRBD2 aligns across 16 bases. Germline-derived CDR1 and CDR2 are SGHRS and YFSETQ. This CDR3 has 18 residues. The CDR3 coding sequence is TGCGCCAGCAGCCCGCCAGGGACTAGCGGGAGGGCCTCCAACGAGCAGTACTTC. It specifies CASSPPGTSGRASNEQYF.